This record concerns one T cell receptor beta chain sequence. The data belong to a study of cytomegalovirus exposure and HLA in healthy donors. 60 Vbeta and 13 Jbeta primers were used in PCR. The repertoire was sequenced with immunoSEQ multiplex PCR; TCRdb's copy has only in-frame clones and lacks some. The repertoire holds some 120,000 clones, with 75% to 85% as singletons. The CDR3 is 12 amino acids. Per the germline V gene, CDR1 is MNHEY and CDR2 is SVGAGI. V lost 9 bases and J lost 3, with 11 bases in between. Sequencing input: PBMCs. The TCR was taken from a man aged 40-55 years in good health and CMV-seronegative. V gene TRBV6-5 combines with J gene TRBJ1-1; D perhaps matches TRBD1 (6 bases). CDR3 sequence: CASQGPYTEAFF. The DNA for the CDR3 is TGTGCCAGTCAGGGGCCGTACACTGAAGCTTTCTTT.